This T cell receptor beta chain is drawn from a study of identical twins. Study results and caveats: Modeled out-of-frame TCR alpha sharing in monozygotic twins fell below observed levels. Clonotypes of the beta chain that were abundant in cord blood carried fewer insertions (memory repertoires showed none). Twin-shared out-of-frame alpha sequences showed excess low generation probability.

This clonotype was counted only a few times. The antigen is unknown. TCRdb redid the calling of the 5' RACE reads with MiXCR, one entry per CDR3 protein. Of approximately 300,000 distinct CDR3 sequences listed, roughly 8.6% are singletons. Germline V lookup: CDR1 MNHEY, CDR2 SMNVEV (reference sequence). This CDR3 region has 15 residues. V was clipped by 5 bases and J by 2 bases, with 16 bases between them. These data are also associated with another study on yellow fever vaccine responses in identical twins.

The sequence came from a woman younger than 35 in good health. This sequence joins TRBV27 and TRBJ2-7, with a possible D match to TRBD2 (5 bases). Sequencing was carried out using CD8+ T cells sorted from blood. This CDR3 is CASSPNRDFTYEQYF. The CDR3, as DNA: TGTGCCAGCAGTCCTAACCGGGATTTCACCTACGAGCAGTACTTC.